This T cell receptor beta chain is drawn from a study of beta chain features in type 1 diabetes. General study points: HLA influence on TCRB rearrangement stayed unresolved here.

The table lists this clone with many counts. Its antigen remains unknown. Of the isolated RNA, all was reverse transcribed, and so the sequenced material was expressed TCRB transcripts. Some clones are missing from TCRdb's copy, which holds only in-frame ones; the method was immunoSEQ multiplex PCR. The sample records over 300,000 clones, less than 10% being singletons. Using CD45RO/CCR7/CD25/CD127/CD95/CD27, CD4+ naive, central memory, regulatory and stem cell-like memory cells were sorted. The CDR3 has 14 amino acids. Germline assignment: CDR1 LNHNV and CDR2 YYDKDF (reference sequence). The trim removed 4 bases at V and 4 bases at J, leaving 6 bases unmatched.

This TCR was recovered from a woman aged 18-29 years in good health. Material for sequencing was central memory CD4+ T cells from blood. The V and J genes are TRBV15 and TRBJ1-2; 7 nucleotides agree with TRBD1. The CDR3 DNA sequence: TGTGCCACCAGCACGGGACAGTGGAGCTATGGCTACACCTTC. Its protein is CATSTGQWSYGYTF.